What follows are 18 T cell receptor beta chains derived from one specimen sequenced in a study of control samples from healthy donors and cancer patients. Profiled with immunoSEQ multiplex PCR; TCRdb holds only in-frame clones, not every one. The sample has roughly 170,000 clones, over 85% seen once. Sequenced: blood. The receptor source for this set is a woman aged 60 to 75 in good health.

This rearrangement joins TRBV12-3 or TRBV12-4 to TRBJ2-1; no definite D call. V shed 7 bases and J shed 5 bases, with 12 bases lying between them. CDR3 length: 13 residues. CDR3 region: CASNMNSNNEQFF. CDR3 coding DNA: TGTGCCAGCAACATGAACTCGAACAATGAGCAGTTCTTC.

The CDR3 DNA is TGTGCCAGCAGCTACGTCGGGACGTACCTAGAAAAACTGTTTTTT. Translation gives CASSYVGTYLEKLFF. The gene calls are TRBV5-6 and TRBJ1-4; D perhaps matches TRBD1 (5 bases). Trimming took off 3 bases at V and 8 bases at J, with 17 bases between the two ends. Germline-derived CDR1 and CDR2 are SGHDT and YYEEEE. This CDR3 spans 15 amino acids.

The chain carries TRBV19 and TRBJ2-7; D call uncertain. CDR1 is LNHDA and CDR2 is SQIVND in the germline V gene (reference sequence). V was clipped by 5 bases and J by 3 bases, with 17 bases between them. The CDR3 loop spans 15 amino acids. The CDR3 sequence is CASSLGPPRVYEQYF. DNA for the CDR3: TGTGCCAGTAGTCTAGGCCCTCCCCGGGTCTACGAGCAGTACTTC.

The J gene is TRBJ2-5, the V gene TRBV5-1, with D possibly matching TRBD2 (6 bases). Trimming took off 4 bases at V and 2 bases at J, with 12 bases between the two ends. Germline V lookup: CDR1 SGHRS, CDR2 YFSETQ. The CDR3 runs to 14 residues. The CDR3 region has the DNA TGCGCCAGCAGCGGCGGGACTGTTCAAGAGACCCAGTACTTC. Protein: CASSGGTVQETQYF. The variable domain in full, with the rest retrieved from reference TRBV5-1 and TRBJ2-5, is KAGVTQTPRYLIKTRGQQVTLSCSPISGHRSVSWYQQTPGQGLQFLFEYFSETQRNKGNFPGRFSGRQFSNSRSEMNVSTLELGDSALYLCASSGGTVQETQYFGPGTRLLVL.

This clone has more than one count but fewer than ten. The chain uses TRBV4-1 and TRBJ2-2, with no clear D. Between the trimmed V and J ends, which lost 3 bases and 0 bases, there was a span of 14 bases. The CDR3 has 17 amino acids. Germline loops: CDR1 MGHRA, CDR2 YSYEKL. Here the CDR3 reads CASSQSTTTANTGELFF. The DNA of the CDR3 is TGCGCCAGCAGCCAGTCTACGACGACGGCGAACACCGGGGAGCTGTTTTTT.

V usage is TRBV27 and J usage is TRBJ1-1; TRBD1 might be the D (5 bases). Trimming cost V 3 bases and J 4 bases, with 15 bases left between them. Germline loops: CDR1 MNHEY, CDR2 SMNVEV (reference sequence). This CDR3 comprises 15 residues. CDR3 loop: CASSLGRAYGTEAFF. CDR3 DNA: TGTGCCAGCAGTTTGGGGCGAGCGTACGGCACTGAAGCTTTCTTT.

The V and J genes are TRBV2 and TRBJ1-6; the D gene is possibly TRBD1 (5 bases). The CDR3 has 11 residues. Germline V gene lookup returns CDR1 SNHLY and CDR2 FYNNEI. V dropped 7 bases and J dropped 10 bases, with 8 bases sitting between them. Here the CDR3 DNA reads TGTGCCAGCAAGTGGGGGTCACCCCTCCACTTT. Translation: CASKWGSPLHF.

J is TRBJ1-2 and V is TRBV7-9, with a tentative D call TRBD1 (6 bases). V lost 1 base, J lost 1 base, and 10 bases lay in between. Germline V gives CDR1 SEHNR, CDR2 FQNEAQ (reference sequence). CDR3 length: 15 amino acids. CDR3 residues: CASSLVQGINYGYTF. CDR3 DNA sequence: TGTGCCAGCAGCTTAGTTCAGGGGATTAACTATGGCTACACCTTC.

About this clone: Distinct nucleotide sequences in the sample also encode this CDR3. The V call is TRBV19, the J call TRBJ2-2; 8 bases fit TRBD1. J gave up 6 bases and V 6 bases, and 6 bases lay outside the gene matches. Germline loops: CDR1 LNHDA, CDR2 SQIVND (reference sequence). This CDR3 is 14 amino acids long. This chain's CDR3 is CASRPGQGAGELFF. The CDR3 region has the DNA TGTGCCAGTAGACCTGGACAGGGAGCCGGGGAGCTGTTTTTT.

The CDR3 sequence is CASSLGAGGGGYGYTF. The CDR3, as DNA: TGTGCCAGCAGTCTTGGGGCGGGGGGCGGGGGCTATGGCTACACCTTC. V gene TRBV3-1 (or the pseudogene TRBV3-2) combines with J gene TRBJ1-2; tentative D call: TRBD1 (6 bases). Per germline, CDR1 LGHDT and CDR2 YNNKEL (reference sequence). This CDR3 region has 16 residues. The V end was cut by 6 bases, the J end by 4 bases, with 21 bases between.

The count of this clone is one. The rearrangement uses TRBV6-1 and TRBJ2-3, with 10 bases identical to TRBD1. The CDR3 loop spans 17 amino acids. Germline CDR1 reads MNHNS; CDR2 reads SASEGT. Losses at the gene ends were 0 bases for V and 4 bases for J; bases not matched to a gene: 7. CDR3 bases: TGTGCCAGCAGTGAAGCGCTGGGACAGGGGTGGGCAGATACGCAGTATTTT. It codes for CASSEALGQGWADTQYF.

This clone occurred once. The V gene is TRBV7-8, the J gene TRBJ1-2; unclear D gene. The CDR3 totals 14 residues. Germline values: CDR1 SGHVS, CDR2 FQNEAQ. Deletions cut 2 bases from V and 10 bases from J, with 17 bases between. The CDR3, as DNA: TGTGCCAGCAGCTTAACGGGCAGCAAGGAAGTCTACACCTTC. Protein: CASSLTGSKEVYTF. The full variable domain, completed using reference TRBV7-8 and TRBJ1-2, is GAGVSQSPRYKVAKRGQDVALRCDPISGHVSLFWYQQALGQGPEFLTYFQNEAQLDKSGLPSDRFFAERPEGSVSTLKIQRTQQEDSAVYLCASSLTGSKEVYTFGSGTRLTVV.

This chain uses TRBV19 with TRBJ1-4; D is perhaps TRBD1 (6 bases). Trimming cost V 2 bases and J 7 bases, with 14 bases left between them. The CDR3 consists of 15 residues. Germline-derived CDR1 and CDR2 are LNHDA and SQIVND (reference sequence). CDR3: CASSIQGPIGEKLFF. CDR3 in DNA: TGTGCCAGTAGTATACAGGGGCCAATAGGTGAAAAACTGTTTTTT.

In nucleotides, the CDR3 is TGTGCCAGCAGCTTCCCGACAGCCGACGGAAACACCATATATTTT. The encoded protein is CASSFPTADGNTIYF. The V and J genes are TRBV7-9 and TRBJ1-3; D may be TRBD1 (5 bases). Trimming shortened V by 3 bases and J by 4 bases, and 13 bases separated the two germline ends. Germline V gives CDR1 SEHNR, CDR2 FQNEAQ (reference sequence). The CDR3 extends over 15 amino acids.

The CDR3, as DNA: TGTGCCAGCAGTATCTTGACAGGGTGGAATTCACCCCTCCACTTT. The encoded protein is CASSILTGWNSPLHF. The V and J genes are TRBV6-2 or TRBV6-3 and TRBJ1-6; 7 nucleotides align to TRBD1. Trimming at V came to 5 bases and at J to 7 bases, leaving 8 bases not matched to a gene. The CDR3 loop spans 15 amino acids. Germline assignment: CDR1 MNHEY and CDR2 SVGEGT.

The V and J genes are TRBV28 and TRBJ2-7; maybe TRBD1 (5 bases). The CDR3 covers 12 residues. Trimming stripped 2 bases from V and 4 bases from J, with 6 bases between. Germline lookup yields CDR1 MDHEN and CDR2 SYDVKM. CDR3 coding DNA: TGTGCCAGCAGTTTAGGGGCTTACGAGCAGTACTTC. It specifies CASSLGAYEQYF.

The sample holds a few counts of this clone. CDR3 sequence (DNA): TGCAGCGTTTCCCCGGGACACTCCTACGAGCAGTACTTC. This encodes CSVSPGHSYEQYF. The chain has TRBV29-1 and TRBJ2-7; D may be TRBD1 (6 bases). The CDR3 has 13 amino acids. V lost 5 bases to trimming and J lost 0 bases, with 11 bases between them. Germline V gene data show CDR1 as SQVTM and CDR2 as ANQGSEA.

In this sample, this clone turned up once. The CDR3 is CASSEAGRTYEQYF. CDR3 sequence (DNA): TGTGCCAGCAGTGAAGCGGGCCGGACCTACGAGCAGTACTTC. V and J are TRBV6-1 and TRBJ2-7; the D is unclear. Germline values: CDR1 MNHNS, CDR2 SASEGT. Trimming pared 0 bases from V and 2 bases from J, leaving 8 bases between. The CDR3 totals 14 residues.